Detailed here is one T cell receptor beta chain. Only in-frame clones appear in the TCRdb table, and some are missing; sequencing was by immunoSEQ multiplex PCR. The profile shows roughly 80,000 clones, 90% to 95% of them singletons. This entry comes from a study of blood T cell repertoires in COVID-19. In germline, CDR1 is DFQATT, CDR2 SNEGSKA (reference sequence). The CDR3 totals 11 residues. Trimming stripped 5 bases from V and 6 bases from J, with 9 bases between. The TCR sequence derives from a man between 60 and 75 years old with acute or convalescent COVID-19. Material: peripheral blood. This chain connects TRBV20-1 to TRBJ2-3; perhaps TRBD1 as D (6 bases). Here the CDR3 DNA reads TGCAGTGCTGCCCAGGGGGATACGCAGTATTTT. Residues: CSAAQGDTQYF.